This T cell receptor beta chain was observed in a study of blood T cell repertoires in COVID-19 (TCRdb year 2020). About the full investigation: Samples covering the acute and convalescent phases of COVID-19 were provided by collaborators in the United States, Italy and Spain. The material from the prospective study consisted of cDNA or gDNA derived from T cells, B-cell-depleted T cells, or PBMCs. The dataset comprised deeply sampled blood TCRbeta repertoires from subjects exposed to, actively infected with, or recovered from COVID-19. The repertoires were released in a freely available public database meant as a resource for research on the immune response to SARS-CoV-2. The samples were drawn from the first 160 participants of the ongoing ImmuneRACE study and from 950 to 1,500 subjects provided by 6 global collaborators. Sample metadata almost always included a de-identified subject ID, COVID-19 status, age in years and sex. HLA class I and class II types, where available, came from metadata supplied by the sample provider rather than from assay-based typing. Broader findings and caveats from the paper: The amount of clinical and demographic metadata varied by source and participant and was provided uncurated.

For this clone: It lacks a known antigen. No much larger clonotype is one base removed from it; base qualities were not supplied.

The CDR3 contains 14 residues, cysteine and phenylalanine counted. Just CDR3 DNA is preserved here, 42 bases in frame from base 1. Ends trimmed: V by 5 bases, J by 4 bases; bases unmatched to a gene: 6. Taken from the germline V gene (reference sequence), the CDR1 and CDR2 loops are MNHNY and SVGAGI. TCRbeta CDR3 regions were amplified from genomic DNA by means of the immunoSEQ Assay, a bias-controlled multiplex PCR. The published analysis was carried out like this. The number of nucleated cells in each sample was estimated from the amplification of reference gene primers within the assay. To quantify the absolute abundance of each unique TCRbeta CDR3 rearrangement, sequence reads were collapsed and filtered. For each sample, productive Simpson clonality was calculated by taking the square root of Simpson's diversity index across productive rearrangements. TCRdb re-hosts the immuneACCESS table, in-frame sequences only. Its copies lack some clones; in the studies checked, an unresolved V gene accounts for under half of them, and the cause for the rest is not known. V and J calls and clone size follow that table, whereas D and trimming were derived from the DNA. This sample holds 140,000 or so clones; 75% to 85% were observed only once. The ten most abundant clones make up about 5% of the sample.

Collaborating institutions collected whole blood in K2EDTA tubes following their own protocols. For TCRbeta analysis, collaborators shipped samples in one of three forms: frozen whole blood, isolated PBMCs, or DNA extracted from either of those sample types. The clonotype comes from a woman in her 50s with acute or convalescent COVID-19. The sequenced sample consisted of peripheral blood. The chain couples TRBV6-6 to TRBJ1-2, with 8 junctional bases fitting TRBD1. The nucleotide sequence is TGTGCCAGCAGTCAGGACAGGGTGGGCTATGGCTACACCTTC. Translated, this gives CASSQDRVGYGYTF.